This T cell receptor (beta chain) was sequenced for a study of patients and donors after allogeneic stem cell transplantation. Germline trimming cut 10 bases from V and 4 bases from J; bases unmatched to any gene: 12. The germline V gene has CDR1 ENHRY and CDR2 SYGVKD. The CDR3 loop spans 14 amino acids. One entry per CDR3 protein results from TCRdb running MiXCR on the RT-PCR reads. The sample comprises approximately 200,000 distinct CDR3 sequences, approximately 14% of which are singletons, and about 9.9% rests with the top ten. Sample: blood, either unsorted or a sorted T cell fraction (not recorded which). The V call is TRBV10-3, the J call TRBJ1-1, with 7 nucleotides matching TRBD1. This sequence was found in a human donor who was either an allogeneic HSCT recipient or a stem cell or donor lymphocyte infusion donor (not recorded which). It is not recorded whose cells these are; they may come from a transplant donor. The CDR3 sequence: CATQPTGIGTEAFF. DNA for the CDR3: TGTGCCACCCAGCCGACAGGGATAGGCACTGAAGCTTTCTTT.